The 29 T cell receptor beta chains reported below all come from one sample, sequenced in a study of PD-L1 blockade in urothelial cancer. The assay was immunoSEQ multiplex PCR, and TCRdb's table has in-frame clones only and misses some. This repertoire shows roughly 100,000 clones, approximately 87% found once; its top ten account for roughly 8%. Time point given: peripheral blood 6 weeks after treatment start. The material sequenced was PBMCs, taken around atezolizumab (anti-PD-L1) treatment. Receptors were obtained from a man aged 70 or older with urothelial cancer.

The rearrangement uses TRBV9 and TRBJ2-3; 13 bases are shared with TRBD2. The CDR3 consists of 16 residues. Germline CDR1 reads SGDLS; CDR2 reads YYNGEE. The trim removed 3 bases at V and 3 bases at J, leaving 4 bases unmatched. The DNA of the CDR3 is TGTGCCAGCAGCGGGACTAGCGGGAGTGGGACAGATACGCAGTATTTT. It yields the protein CASSGTSGSGTDTQYF. Combining the CDR3 with reference TRBV9 and TRBJ2-3 gives the whole variable domain DSGVTQTPKHLITATGQRVTLRCSPRSGDLSVYWYQQSLDQGLQFLIQYYNGEERAKGNILERFSAQQFPDLHSELNLSSLELGDSALYFCASSGTSGSGTDTQYFGPGTRLTVL.

The chain couples TRBV15 to TRBJ2-3; 9 bases are shared with TRBD1. The CDR3 is made up of 16 amino acids. The germline V gene has CDR1 LNHNV and CDR2 YYDKDF (reference sequence). J was trimmed by 1 base and V by 1 base; bases with no gene match: 3. This CDR3 reads CATSRGGDRGTDTQYF. DNA of the CDR3: TGTGCCACCAGCAGAGGTGGGGACAGGGGCACAGATACGCAGTATTTT.

The table lists this clone with a count of one. The chain carries TRBV27 and TRBJ2-3; 7 bases are shared with TRBD1. V trimming: 5 bases; J trimming: 2 bases; junction bases outside the gene matches: 10. Germline-derived CDR1 and CDR2 are MNHEY and SMNVEV (reference sequence). The length of the CDR3 is 16 residues. CDR3 bases: TGTGCCAGCAGTGGACTCGGAGACAGGGTCACAGATACGCAGTATTTT. It encodes CASSGLGDRVTDTQYF.

The genes are TRBV2 and TRBJ1-5, with 9 bases fitting TRBD1. Germline CDR1 reads SNHLY; CDR2 reads FYNNEI. The trim removed 6 bases at V and 12 bases at J, leaving 24 bases unmatched. This CDR3 is built from 18 residues. The CDR3 DNA reads TGTGCCAGCAGATTAGACAGGGGGACGGGCATAGCTACGGCATTCCAGCATTTT. Residues: CASRLDRGTGIATAFQHF. Looking up the rest from reference TRBV2 and TRBJ1-5 gives the full variable domain: EPEVTQTPSHQVTQMGQEVILRCVPISNHLYFYWYRQILGQKVEFLVSFYNNEISEKSEIFDDQFSVERPDGSNFTLKIRSTKLEDSAMYFCASRLDRGTGIATAFQHFGDGTRLSIL.

This clone occurred once. The chain is built from TRBV7-9 and TRBJ2-3; 11 positions agree with TRBD2. The V and J ends lost 2 bases and 2 bases, in that order; junction bases with no gene match: 3. The germline CDR1 and CDR2 sequences are SEHNR and FQNEAQ (reference sequence). The CDR3 is 16 residues long. This CDR3 is CASSLLAGGPTDTQYF. In nucleotides, the CDR3 is TGTGCCAGCAGCTTACTAGCGGGAGGCCCCACAGATACGCAGTATTTT. Full variable domain (rest looked up from reference TRBV7-9 and TRBJ2-3): DTGVSQNPRHKITKRGQNVTFRCDPISEHNRLYWYRQTLGQGPEFLTYFQNEAQLEKSRLLSDRFSAERPKGSFSTLEIQRTEQGDSAMYLCASSLLAGGPTDTQYFGPGTRLTVL.

The chain employs TRBV2 and TRBJ2-1; 9 bases agree with TRBD2. Trimming took 4 bases from V and 5 from J; bases not matched to a gene: 6. CDR1 and CDR2 from the germline V gene are SNHLY and FYNNEI. The CDR3 spans 15 residues. The CDR3, as DNA: TGTGCCAGCAGTGTGCGGGAGGGCCTCCACAATGAGCAGTTCTTC. Translating gives CASSVREGLHNEQFF.

This chain links TRBV18 with TRBJ1-1; 11 nucleotides align to TRBD1. The V and J ends lost 5 bases and 3 bases, in that order; junction bases with no gene match: 2. Germline CDR1 is KGHSH and CDR2 is LQKENI. This CDR3 is 14 amino acids long. The CDR3 region is CASSKDRGHTEAFF. The CDR3 nucleotides are TGTGCCAGCTCAAAGGACAGGGGGCACACTGAAGCTTTCTTT.

The chain has TRBV2 and TRBJ2-7, with 7 positions matching TRBD1. Trimming removed 6 bases from V and 2 bases from J; junction bases left unmatched: 4. The CDR3 length is 13 residues. Per germline, CDR1 SNHLY and CDR2 FYNNEI. CDR3 protein: CASRGTETYEQYF. In DNA, the CDR3 is TGTGCCAGCAGAGGGACAGAAACCTACGAGCAGTACTTC.

The V and J genes are TRBV5-8 and TRBJ1-2; D gene unclear. There are 14 residues in the CDR3. CDR1 is SGHTS and CDR2 is YDEGEE in the germline V gene. V lost 4 bases and J 4 bases, leaving 14 bases between the germline ends. CDR3 protein: CASSGGLGGYGYTF. The CDR3, as DNA: TGTGCCAGCAGCGGTGGACTGGGAGGCTATGGCTACACCTTC.

V and J are TRBV5-1 and TRBJ1-1; possible D gene TRBD1, 5 bases. From germline, CDR1 is SGHRS and CDR2 YFSETQ. Trimming left V 3 bases short and J 4 bases short, with 13 bases between. The CDR3 sequence is 14 residues long. The CDR3 DNA is TGCGCCAGCAGCTCCAGGGCGGGGGGCACTGAAGCTTTCTTT. Its protein product is CASSSRAGGTEAFF.

The chain links TRBV28 to TRBJ2-1; 7 bases fit TRBD1. V shed 4 bases, J shed 4 bases, and the junction held 1 base outside the gene matches. CDR1 is MDHEN, CDR2 SYDVKM, per germline. The CDR3 is 13 amino acids. This chain's CDR3 is CASSSGQYNEQFF. The DNA of the CDR3 is TGTGCCAGCAGTTCGGGACAGTACAATGAGCAGTTCTTC. Supplemented by reference TRBV28 and TRBJ2-1, the full variable domain reads DVKVTQSSRYLVKRTGEKVFLECVQDMDHENMFWYRQDPGLGLRLIYFSYDVKMKEKGDIPEGYSVSREKKERFSLILESASTNQTSMYLCASSSGQYNEQFFGPGTRLTVL.

V and J are TRBV27 and TRBJ2-2, with D possibly TRBD1 on 5 matching bases. The V end was cut by 3 bases, the J end by 10 bases, with 12 bases between. The germline CDR1 and CDR2 sequences are MNHEY and SMNVEV (reference sequence). CDR3 length: 13 residues. This CDR3 reads CASSLPPGLELFF. As DNA, the CDR3 is TGTGCCAGCAGTTTGCCGCCAGGGCTGGAGCTGTTTTTT.

The chain has TRBV5-1 and TRBJ1-2; TRBD1 matches at 7 bases. V was pared by 4 bases and J by 2 bases, with 8 bases of the junction left unmatched. This CDR3 spans 15 amino acids. CDR1 and CDR2 (germline): SGHRS, YFSETQ. As DNA, the CDR3 is TGCGCCAGCAGCGACCGGACAGGCTCAAACTATGGCTACACCTTC. Its protein product is CASSDRTGSNYGYTF.

This sequence joins TRBV7-9 and TRBJ2-7; 10 bases are a match to TRBD1. The CDR3 sequence is 14 residues long. After removal of 4 bases from V and 2 bases from J, the junction contained 2 bases not matched to a gene. In germline, CDR1 is SEHNR, CDR2 FQNEAQ (reference sequence). CDR3 DNA: TGTGCCAGCAGCTACGGGACAGGGGCCTACGAGCAGTACTTC. Encoded protein: CASSYGTGAYEQYF.

This clone was seen just once. A much more abundant neighbour one base away suggests this may be a read error. This sample also contains other DNA sequences that code for the same CDR3. V is TRBV7-2 and J is TRBJ2-7; a weak D match, TRBD2 (5 bases). Germline CDR1 is SGHTA and CDR2 is FQGNSA. V was pared by 1 base and J by 7 bases, with 11 bases between. The CDR3 extends over 13 amino acids. The DNA of the CDR3 is TGTGCCAGCAGCTTAGGGACTTACCTTGAGCAGTACTTC. Translation gives CASSLGTYLEQYF. The variable domain in full, completed from reference TRBV7-2 and TRBJ2-7, reads GAGVSQSPSNKVTEKGKDVELRCDPISGHTALYWYRQSLGQGLEFLIYFQGNSAPDKSGLPSDRFSAERTGGSVSTLTIQRTQQEDSAVYLCASSLGTYLEQYFGPGTRLTVT.

V is TRBV4-1 and J is TRBJ2-7; TRBD2 matches 9 bases. CDR3 size: 17 residues. After removal of 1 base from V and 0 bases from J, the junction contained 7 bases not matched to a gene. CDR1 is MGHRA and CDR2 is YSYEKL in the germline V gene. In DNA, the CDR3 is TGCGCCAGCAGCCAAGCTTCCCAGCGGGGGGCCTCCTACGAGCAGTACTTC. Its protein is CASSQASQRGASYEQYF.

This chain links TRBV19 with TRBJ1-4, with 8 bases aligning to TRBD1. The CDR3 has 15 residues. Germline CDR1 reads LNHDA; CDR2 reads SQIVND (reference sequence). Trimming cost V 6 bases and J 7 bases; bases outside gene matches: 10. For the CDR3, the DNA is TGTGCCAGTAGACCCCGACAGGGGACGGCTGAAAAACTGTTTTTT. Protein product: CASRPRQGTAEKLFF. The complete variable domain, with remaining parts taken from reference TRBV19 and TRBJ1-4, reads DGGITQSPKYLFRKEGQNVTLSCEQNLNHDAMYWYRQDPGQGLRLIYYSQIVNDFQKGDIAEGYSVSREKKESFPLTVTSAQKNPTAFYLCASRPRQGTAEKLFFGSGTQLSVL.

V is TRBV19 and J is TRBJ2-2; 10 bases match TRBD1. J lost 5 bases, V lost 7 bases, and 7 bases had no gene match. The germline CDR1 and CDR2 sequences are LNHDA and SQIVND (reference sequence). The length of the CDR3 is 15 residues. The CDR3 DNA sequence: TGTGCCAGTATCCGGACAGGGGGAGGTACCGGGGAGCTGTTTTTT. Translation: CASIRTGGGTGELFF.

The rearrangement links TRBV5-1 to TRBJ1-4; 11 nucleotides line up with TRBD1. In germline, CDR1 is SGHRS, CDR2 YFSETQ. This CDR3 has 14 amino acids. After removal of 4 bases from V and 10 bases from J, the junction contained 6 bases not matched to a gene. CDR3 in DNA: TGCGCCAGCAGCGTTGGACAGGGGGCACCAAAACTGTTTTTT. Amino acids: CASSVGQGAPKLFF.

The chain carries TRBV7-9 and TRBJ2-5; D might be TRBD2 (6 bases). CDR3 length: 15 residues. In germline, CDR1 is SEHNR, CDR2 FQNEAQ (reference sequence). Trimming left V 2 bases short and J 5 bases short, with 15 bases between. The CDR3 spells CASSLSSGVGETQYF. The DNA for the CDR3 is TGTGCCAGCAGCTTATCTTCGGGGGTAGGGGAGACCCAGTACTTC.

The chain links TRBV7-2 to TRBJ2-3; TRBD2 matches at 7 bases. The germline gives CDR1 SGHTA, CDR2 FQGNSA. This CDR3 spans 15 amino acids. V trimming: 1 base; J trimming: 8 bases; junction bases outside the gene matches: 9. The CDR3 is CASSLERDYSSTQYF. As DNA, the CDR3 is TGTGCCAGCAGCTTAGAGCGGGACTATTCTAGTACGCAGTATTTT.

The chain combines TRBV29-1 with TRBJ2-5; 7 bases fit TRBD1. The germline V gene encodes CDR1 SQVTM and CDR2 ANQGSEA. The CDR3 has 12 amino acids. The V gene end was trimmed by 4 bases and the J gene end by 5 bases; junction bases not matched to a gene: 4. In nucleotides, the CDR3 is TGCAGCGTTGGAGGGGGCAGTGAGACCCAGTACTTC. It encodes CSVGGGSETQYF.

V gene TRBV19 combines with J gene TRBJ1-2, with D unresolved. The CDR3 length is 11 residues. Trimming pared 5 bases from V and 4 bases from J, leaving 5 bases between. CDR1 and CDR2 from the germline V gene are LNHDA and SQIVND (reference sequence). CDR3 sequence (DNA): TGTGCCAGTAGTGACACCTATGGCTACACCTTC. Its protein is CASSDTYGYTF.

This clone has a handful of counts. The rearrangement joins TRBV18 to TRBJ2-1; no firm D call. Germline CDR1 KGHSH, CDR2 LQKENI. Trimming removed 0 bases from V and 0 bases from J, with 6 bases in between. This CDR3 comprises 15 residues. The chain's CDR3 is CASSPPGNSYNEQFF. The CDR3 coding sequence is TGTGCCAGCTCACCACCGGGCAACTCCTACAATGAGCAGTTCTTC.

The chain combines TRBV6-5 with TRBJ1-2; D uncertain. V was clipped by 0 bases and J by 5 bases, with 16 bases between them. Germline V gives CDR1 MNHEY, CDR2 SVGAGI. This CDR3 comprises 16 residues. The CDR3 here is CASSYSSGSAYYGYTF. The CDR3 bases are TGTGCCAGCAGTTACTCGTCGGGGTCCGCCTATTATGGCTACACCTTC.

The rearrangement links TRBV4-3 to TRBJ2-1; no clear D. CDR3 length equals 15 residues. Germline CDR1 LGHNA, CDR2 YSLEER. The V end was cut by 6 bases, the J end by 0 bases, with 12 bases between. The CDR3 DNA reads as TGCGCCAGCAGTCCCATGACGGGCTCCTACAATGAGCAGTTCTTC. Translated, it gives CASSPMTGSYNEQFF.

The genes are TRBV5-1 and TRBJ2-1, with TRBD1 as a possible D gene (6 bases). CDR3 length: 16 residues. Germline V gives CDR1 SGHRS, CDR2 YFSETQ. Between the trimmed V and J ends, which lost 0 bases and 1 base, there was a span of 11 bases. The CDR3 reads CASSLVGGTSYNEQFF. CDR3 coding DNA: TGCGCCAGCAGCTTGGTAGGGGGTACATCCTACAATGAGCAGTTCTTC.

The rearrangement uses TRBV2 and TRBJ1-1, with 7 bases aligning to TRBD1. The CDR3 length is 14 residues. Germline trimming cut 6 bases from V and 1 base from J; bases unmatched to any gene: 5. CDR1 is SNHLY and CDR2 is FYNNEI in the germline V gene. The DNA for the CDR3 is TGTGCCAGCAGAGGGGGCAGATCGAACACTGAAGCTTTCTTT. The encoded protein is CASRGGRSNTEAFF.

The rearrangement links TRBV6-1 to TRBJ2-7; D perhaps matches TRBD1 (7 bases). The CDR3 consists of 14 residues. The ends were cut back, 10 bases at V and 1 base at J, with 17 bases in the middle. Germline V CDR1 and CDR2: MNHNS, SASEGT. The CDR3 sequence is CATLQGDFSYEQYF. The CDR3 DNA reads as TGTGCCACCCTTCAGGGGGACTTTTCCTACGAGCAGTACTTC.